The 11 T cell receptor beta chains presented below share a single source sample, sequenced in a study of post-analysis software for immune sequencing data (dated by TCRdb to about 2015). The study at large found these results: Four or five TRBV segments, including TRBV5-6, TRBV5-1 and TRBV20-1, were significantly more frequent in patients than controls.

Which antigens these TCRs recognize remains unknown. Libraries were built with PCR. Data came from an Illumina HiSeq 2500. Unique molecular identifiers were incorporated into TCR beta cDNA libraries to reduce PCR and sequencing biases. TCRdb applied fastp at Q25 and MiXCR to the public reads, then kept only in-frame beta chains. Merged by CDR3 protein, the rows form single entries marked with the most common genes and DNA. In all, the sample holds about 460,000 distinct CDR3 sequences, and roughly 45% of those were seen once. 9.5% to 13% of the sample lies in the top ten. Sequenced: blood. These receptors were taken from a girl between 5 and 17 years old with multiple sclerosis.

The chain has TRBV20-1 and TRBJ1-2; D is unresolved. Trimming pared 0 bases from V and 8 bases from J, leaving 10 bases between. The CDR3 is made up of 12 amino acids. Germline-derived CDR1 and CDR2 are DFQATT and SNEGSKA (reference sequence). In DNA, the CDR3 is TGCAGTGCTAGAGATCCGAGACGCGGCTACACCTTC. The encoded protein is CSARDPRRGYTF.

This clonotype appeared many times. The gene calls are TRBV3-1 and TRBJ2-1; 10 nucleotides match TRBD2. Trimming cost V 3 bases and J 4 bases; bases outside gene matches: 6. This CDR3 comprises 16 residues. The germline gives CDR1 LGHDT, CDR2 YNNKEL (reference sequence). CDR3 bases: TGTGCCAGCAGCCATGAGAGGACTAGCGGTTACAATGAGCAGTTCTTC. As protein: CASSHERTSGYNEQFF.

The J gene is TRBJ2-4, the V gene TRBV25-1; tentatively, D is TRBD2 (6 bases). The DNA end favors TRBJ2-7, so the J call may be wrong. This CDR3 is built from 14 residues. Looked up from germline, CDR1 is MGHDK and CDR2 is SYGVNS. CDR3 sequence: CASSERLGSGEQYF. The CDR3 nucleotides are TGTGCCAGCAGTGAGCGACTAGGATCGGGCGAGCAGTACTTC.

V and J are TRBV6-5 and TRBJ2-3, with 7 bases that match TRBD2. The trim removed 0 bases at V and 5 bases at J, leaving 2 bases unmatched. Per germline, CDR1 MNHEY and CDR2 SVGAGI. The CDR3 runs 14 residues. As DNA, the CDR3 is TGTGCCAGCAGTTACTCGGGGAGGGTAGATACGCAGTATTTT. It encodes CASSYSGRVDTQYF.

This clonotype came up a few times. The chain employs TRBV5-1 and TRBJ1-2; no reliable D call. This CDR3 is built from 14 residues. Trimming took 2 bases from V and 0 from J, leaving 8 bases between them. Germline CDR1 reads SGHRS; CDR2 reads YFSETQ. DNA of the CDR3: TGCGCCAGCAGCTTACCGGGTACTAACTATGGCTACACCTTC. It encodes CASSLPGTNYGYTF.

At least ten counts were recorded for this clonotype. The V call is TRBV12-3 or TRBV12-4, the J call TRBJ2-7, with 7 nucleotides matching TRBD1. This CDR3 region has 13 residues. The V and J ends lost 5 bases and 4 bases, in that order; junction bases with no gene match: 5. The CDR3 here is CASSPGTAYEQYF. The CDR3 region has the DNA TGTGCCAGCAGTCCGGGGACAGCTTACGAGCAGTACTTC.

The rearrangement links TRBV12-3 or TRBV12-4 to TRBJ2-7; D is possibly TRBD2 (5 bases). Trimming took 2 bases from V and 2 from J, leaving 13 bases between them. The CDR3 loop spans 15 amino acids. The CDR3 bases are TGTGCCAGCAGTTTATGGGGAGCTGGGACCTACGAGCAGTACTTC. Translation gives CASSLWGAGTYEQYF.

The rearrangement joins TRBV7-2 to TRBJ1-2; 11 bases match TRBD1. The junction had 13 bases not matched to a gene; V was cut back by 5 bases and J by 5 bases. CDR1 and CDR2 from the germline V gene are SGHTA and FQGNSA. This CDR3 has 17 residues. In nucleotides, the CDR3 is TGTGCCAGCAGCCCTAGCGGGGGTGGACAGGGGGCTTATGGCTACACCTTC. Its translation: CASSPSGGGQGAYGYTF.

This chain links TRBV12-3 or TRBV12-4 with TRBJ2-1; 9 bases agree with TRBD1. Trimming at V came to 6 bases and at J to 5 bases, leaving 14 bases not matched to a gene. This CDR3 region has 17 residues. The CDR3 region has the DNA TGTGCCAGCAGGAAAACAGGGGGCCCCACCAGAGACAATGAGCAGTTCTTC. This translates into CASRKTGGPTRDNEQFF.

The chain carries TRBV7-3 and TRBJ2-1; D might be TRBD2 (6 bases). Per the germline V gene, CDR1 is SGHTA and CDR2 is FQGTGA. CDR3 length: 13 amino acids. Trimming cost V 5 bases and J 8 bases, with 13 bases left between them. As DNA, the CDR3 is TGTGCCAGCAGCCCACGGGAGAGGGATGAGCAGTTCTTC. Protein product: CASSPRERDEQFF. The variable domain in full, completed from reference TRBV7-3 and TRBJ2-1, reads GAGVSQTPSNKVTEKGKYVELRCDPISGHTALYWYRQSLGQGPEFLIYFQGTGAADDSGLPNDRFFAVRPEGSVSTLKIQRTERGDSAVYLCASSPRERDEQFFGPGTRLTVL.

This clonotype showed up just a few times. The chain uses TRBV19 and TRBJ2-2; tentatively, D is TRBD2 (7 bases). CDR1 LNHDA and CDR2 SQIVND come from the germline V gene (reference sequence). The V end was cut by 3 bases, the J end by 5 bases, with 13 bases between. The CDR3 sequence is 15 residues long. In DNA, the CDR3 is TGTGCCAGTAGTATGAGCAGGGGAGGGACCGGGGAGCTGTTTTTT. It encodes CASSMSRGGTGELFF.